The following is a T cell receptor (beta chain) sequence with its context. TCRdb's table, derived via immunoSEQ multiplex PCR, lists solely in-frame clones and lacks some. Its table records about 210,000 clones. This sample was included in a study of control samples from healthy donors and cancer patients. Germline CDR1 and CDR2: WSHSY and SAAADI. The trim removed 6 bases at V and 2 bases at J, leaving 3 bases unmatched. There are 15 residues in the CDR3. The sequenced sample was blood. The chain joins TRBV10-2 to TRBJ2-5, with 13 bases fitting TRBD2. The TCR originated in a woman aged 25 to 39 in good health. The CDR3 loop is CASSQTSGGQETQYF. The CDR3 nucleotides read TGCGCCAGCAGCCAGACTAGCGGGGGGCAAGAGACCCAGTACTTC.